This TCR beta chain was observed in a study of blood T cell repertoires in COVID-19. The protocol was immunoSEQ multiplex PCR, while the TCRdb copy is restricted to in-frame clones and leaves out a portion. The sample has 300,000 to 350,000 clones, about 90% seen once. CDR1 and CDR2 (germline): LGHDT, YNNKEL (reference sequence). This CDR3 has 14 amino acids. Trimming cost V 1 base and J 7 bases, with 13 bases left between them. The specimen was PBMCs or T cells enriched from blood (not recorded which). The origin of this receptor is a woman under 40 who had recovered from COVID-19. The rearrangement uses TRBV3-1 (or the pseudogene TRBV3-2) and TRBJ1-2, with TRBD1 as a possible D gene (6 bases). As DNA, the CDR3 is TGTGCCAGCAGCCAAGGGGCAGGGGAAGGTGGCTACACCTTC. Amino acid sequence: CASSQGAGEGGYTF.